This T cell receptor (beta chain) was obtained from a study of blood T cell repertoires in COVID-19. Overall study: Italy, Spain and the United States were the sources of the convalescent and acute COVID-19 samples. PBMCs, B-cell-depleted T cells, or T cells provided the cDNA or gDNA that made up the material.

Here immunoSEQ multiplex PCR was the method, and the copy in TCRdb shows in-frame clones only, minus some. Of hundreds of thousands of clones in the sample, about 84% are singletons; the top ten hold roughly 2%. Unmatched junction bases numbered 1, after V lost 5 bases and J lost 6 bases. Per germline, CDR1 LNHDA and CDR2 SQIVND (reference sequence). CDR3 length: 14 residues. Clinical history reported by participants formed the basis on which cohorts were assigned. Cohort 3 donors counted as recovered after two negative PCRs, clearance, or resolved symptoms. The specimen sequenced was PBMCs or T cells enriched from blood (not recorded which). The TCR was taken from a woman between 45 and 65 years old who had recovered from COVID-19. The chain has TRBV19 and TRBJ2-2, with 12 positions matching TRBD2. CDR3 in amino acids: CASSSSGRAGELFF. The CDR3 region has the DNA TGTGCCAGTAGTTCTAGCGGGAGGGCCGGGGAGCTGTTTTTT.